This T cell receptor beta chain is from a study of OX40 agonist ivuxolimab in advanced cancers. Study in general: While on treatment, patients had intravenous ivuxolimab at 0.01 to 10 mg/kg every 2 weeks. With a range of roughly 23 to 85, age averaged approximately 64 years, and about 80% were male. Prior anti-PD-1, anti-PD-L1 or anti-CTLA-4 therapy did not bar entry, and 40% to 45% had some.

Clones were sequenced by immunoSEQ multiplex PCR, and TCRdb holds only the in-frame ones, with some missing. The profile covers tens of thousands of clones, with around 82% appearing a single time and 3% to 4.5% taken by the ten largest. Autoimmune disease history or systemic immunosuppression excluded patients. CDR1 and CDR2 from the germline V gene are LNHDA and SQIVND (reference sequence). V dropped 2 bases and J dropped 2; count of bases not matched to a gene: 4. The CDR3 is 15 residues long. The J gene is TRBJ2-5, the V gene TRBV19; 8 nucleotides agree with TRBD1. The sample consisted of CD4+ or CD8+ T cells sorted from blood, taken in a trial of the OX40 agonist ivuxolimab. The clonotype comes from an adult with an advanced solid tumor such as melanoma, head and neck, liver or kidney cancer. This CDR3 is CASSILGQGQETQYF. The CDR3 DNA sequence: TGTGCCAGTAGTATATTAGGACAGGGACAAGAGACCCAGTACTTC.